A selection of T cell receptor beta chains follows, all from one sample in a study of CD4+ T cells in melanoma. The method was immunoSEQ multiplex PCR; TCRdb's version includes in-frame clones alone and lacks a portion of them. The table has around 100,000 clones, approximately 90% seen once. Source material: peripheral blood. The receptors were gathered from a human donor with melanoma. Each CDR3 is given without its conserved first and last residue.

V gene,J gene,CDR3 protein
TRBV19,TRBJ2-7,ASSIGNSYEQY
TRBV7-9,TRBJ2-7,ASSLSGGRITEQY
TRBV18,TRBJ1-5,ASSLDSYYSNQPQH
TRBV7-9,TRBJ2-5,ASSLAGQIETQY
TRBV4-1,TRBJ2-1,ASSQDGALSSYNEQF
TRBV7-9,TRBJ1-4,ASSLAAGPHEKLF
TRBV6-5,TRBJ1-1,ASSPDRGGAF
TRBV5-1,TRBJ2-5,ASSTRAGMETQY
TRBV4-3,TRBJ2-3,ASSQDPAGSTDTQY
TRBV6-6,TRBJ2-7,ASSPGQGAYEQY
TRBV9,TRBJ1-2,ASGLGGAYGYT
TRBV7-3,TRBJ2-1,ASSLGTGELSNEQF
TRBV19,TRBJ2-1,ASRVRALAWDEQF
TRBV29-1,TRBJ2-5,SVEGQGFTQY
TRBV7-2,TRBJ2-5,ASSSIQGAIRQETQY
TRBV12-2,TRBJ2-1,ASPQFPGTGSYNEQF
TRBV5-1,TRBJ2-1,ASSYNPGTGGNEQF
TRBV2,TRBJ2-3,ASNRGLAGNTDTQY
TRBV19,TRBJ2-7,ASSSGLRFYEQY
TRBV11-2,TRBJ1-3,ASSYGAGQGGNTIY
TRBV6-4,TRBJ2-3,ASSAGQGTDTQY
TRBV6-5,TRBJ2-3,ASSSWTSGKDTQY
TRBV13,TRBJ2-1,ASNSGTSFEQF
TRBV28,TRBJ2-7,ASSLRRGGSYEQY
TRBV25-1,TRBJ2-1,ASSDSNLQEKQF
TRBV28,TRBJ1-2,ASRASAEGYT
TRBV7-2,TRBJ2-3,ASSLPPTDTQY
TRBV6-5,TRBJ2-7,ASSYRYEQY
TRBV5-1,TRBJ2-5,ASSLVLGTQETQY
TRBV10-3,TRBJ1-4,AISEGDSNEKLF
TRBV7-8,TRBJ2-2,ASSRGRGQGTGELF
TRBV5-1,TRBJ2-5,ASSFSGGAGETQY
TRBV5-1,TRBJ1-4,ASSRTGREATNEKLF
TRBV12-5,TRBJ1-1,ASGPGESVAF
TRBV18,TRBJ2-7,ASSAGGPYEQY